The 7 T cell receptor beta chains in this list originate from one sample, sequenced in a study of type 1 regulatory T cells. Each CDR3 protein is one row after TCRdb ran MiXCR on the reads. In the table there are 2,000 to 2,500 distinct CDR3 sequences, almost 6.5% of which are singletons. Sequenced material: CD4+ T cells, either the whole sample or a sorted fraction (not recorded which). Receptors were obtained from a human donor in good health.

Note on this clonotype: This may come from a read error, since a much larger clone is one base off. This chain joins TRBV7-8 and TRBJ2-3; weak D call: TRBD2 (5 bases). Looked up from germline, CDR1 is SGHVS and CDR2 is FQNEAQ. V shed 3 bases and J shed 1 base, with 14 bases lying between them. The CDR3 runs to 16 residues. CDR3 region: CASSFTGIPGTDTQYF. The CDR3 nucleotides read TGTGCCAGCAGCTTCACCGGGATTCCGGGCACAGATACGCAGTATTTT. The full variable domain, its missing parts supplied by reference TRBV7-8 and TRBJ2-3, is GAGVSQSPRYKVAKRGQDVALRCDPISGHVSLFWYQQALGQGPEFLTYFQNEAQLDKSGLPSDRFFAERPEGSVSTLKIQRTQQEDSAVYLCASSFTGIPGTDTQYFGPGTRLTVL.

Relative to its sample, this clonotype is medium-sized. The V call is TRBV10-3, the J call TRBJ1-3, with D possibly being TRBD1 (5 bases). Trimming removed 6 bases from V and 0 bases from J, with 12 bases in between. CDR3 length equals 15 residues. Germline CDR1 is ENHRY and CDR2 is SYGVKD. CDR3 protein: CAIRAGTDSGNTIYF. Here the CDR3 DNA reads TGTGCCATCAGGGCCGGGACCGACTCTGGAAACACCATATATTTT.

This clonotype is deemed medium-sized. This CDR3 reads CASSIAAVTDTQYF. In DNA, the CDR3 is TGTGCCAGTAGTATTGCAGCGGTCACAGATACGCAGTATTTT. This rearrangement joins TRBV19 to TRBJ2-3; D possibly corresponds to TRBD2 (5 bases). V dropped 3 bases and J dropped 2 bases, with 9 bases sitting between them. Germline V gene lookup returns CDR1 LNHDA and CDR2 SQIVND (reference sequence). This CDR3 comprises 14 residues.

By frequency in the sample, this clonotype is medium-sized. This chain links TRBV7-9 with TRBJ2-7, with D tentatively TRBD1 (6 bases). The CDR3 totals 16 residues. In germline, CDR1 is SEHNR, CDR2 FQNEAQ (reference sequence). With 4 bases removed from V and 2 bases from J, the gap between germline ends came to 18 bases. The CDR3 region is CASSSGPGWGPYEQYF. CDR3 DNA sequence: TGTGCCAGCAGCTCCGGTCCGGGGTGGGGGCCCTACGAGCAGTACTTC.

This clonotype counts as medium-sized. This chain connects TRBV29-1 to TRBJ2-5, with D tentatively TRBD1 (8 bases). There are 14 residues in the CDR3. Trimming removed 7 bases at V and 5 bases at J, with 20 bases between. The V gene's germline CDR1 is SQVTM and CDR2 ANQGSEA. CDR3 coding DNA: TGCAGCGCAAGAGTAGGACAGGGAGGGGAGACCCAGTACTTC. Amino acid sequence: CSARVGQGGETQYF.

This clonotype is medium-sized within its sample. This chain links TRBV27 with TRBJ2-5; no clear D gene. The V gene's germline CDR1 is MNHEY and CDR2 SMNVEV (reference sequence). Trimming left V 2 bases short and J 5 bases short, with 6 bases between. CDR3 size: 12 residues. CDR3 sequence: CASSLMGETQYF. The DNA of the CDR3 is TGTGCCAGCAGTTTAATGGGTGAGACCCAGTACTTC.

This clonotype is deemed medium-sized. The chain has TRBV5-1 and TRBJ2-3, with 15 bases matching TRBD2. Trimming took 5 bases from V and 2 from J; bases not matched to a gene: 3. Germline lookup yields CDR1 SGHRS and CDR2 YFSETQ. CDR3 length: 16 amino acids. Here the CDR3 DNA reads TGCGCCAGCAGGAGGACTAGCGGGGGGGCCACAGATACGCAGTATTTT. It is translated as CASRRTSGGATDTQYF.